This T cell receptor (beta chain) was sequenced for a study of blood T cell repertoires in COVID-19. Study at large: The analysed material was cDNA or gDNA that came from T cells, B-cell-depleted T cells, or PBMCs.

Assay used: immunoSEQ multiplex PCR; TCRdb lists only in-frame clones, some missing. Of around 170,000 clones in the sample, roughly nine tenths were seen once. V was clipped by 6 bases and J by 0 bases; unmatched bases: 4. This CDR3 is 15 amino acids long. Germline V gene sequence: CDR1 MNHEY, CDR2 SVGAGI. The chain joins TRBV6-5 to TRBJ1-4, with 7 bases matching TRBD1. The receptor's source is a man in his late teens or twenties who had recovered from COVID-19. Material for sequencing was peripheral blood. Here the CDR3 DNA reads TGTGCCAGCAGGCGGGACAGCGCAACTAATGAAAAACTGTTTTTT. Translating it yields CASRRDSATNEKLFF.